By frequency in the sample, the clone carrying this T cell receptor (beta chain) is medium-sized (0.01 to 0.1%). Its antigen remains unknown. TCRdb re-derived calls from the reads in MiXCR, one entry per CDR3 protein. Found here are several thousand distinct CDR3 sequences, 15% to 20% of them singletons; the top ten hold approximately 2.7%. The sample originates from a study of liver allograft versus peripheral blood T cells. Overall study context: Recipients' peripheral blood T cell receptor repertoires were compared with those in transplanted livers. Study-wide results and caveats: Reports indicated that T cell receptor repertoires inside liver allografts differed from those in peripheral blood.

This CDR3 is 12 amino acids long. Germline lookup yields CDR1 ENHRY and CDR2 SYGVKD. The V end was cut by 5 bases, the J end by 8 bases, with 12 bases between. The receptor comes from a human patient who had a liver transplant. The graft donor may have given rise to some T cells. The V and J genes are TRBV10-3 and TRBJ1-2; D gene uncertain. The DNA of the CDR3 is TGTGCCATCAGTTCCTGGGGTACGGGCTACACCTTC. Protein: CAISSWGTGYTF.